These 22 T cell receptor beta chains were sequenced from one sample in a study of cytomegalovirus exposure and HLA in healthy donors. Primers for the PCR totalled 60 Vbeta and 13 Jbeta. Clones were read by immunoSEQ multiplex PCR, and TCRdb kept only the in-frame ones, dropping some. The data show 150,000 to 200,000 clones, 75% to 85% seen once. Sequences were obtained from PBMCs. The receptors shown here come from a young woman in good health and CMV-seropositive.

This clone has more than one count but fewer than ten. The V and J genes are TRBV9 and TRBJ1-5; 8 bases are a match to TRBD1. The germline gives CDR1 SGDLS, CDR2 YYNGEE. V lost 3 bases and J lost 8; bases outside the gene matches: 7. The CDR3 has 14 residues. CDR3 DNA sequence: TGTGCCAGCAGCGGGACAGGGACTGACAAGCCCCAGCATTTT. Encoded protein: CASSGTGTDKPQHF.

This clone was found a few times. The chain uses TRBV5-5 and TRBJ1-2; D uncertain. CDR3 length: 13 amino acids. V lost 2 bases to trimming and J lost 4 bases, with 9 bases between them. Per germline, CDR1 SGHKS and CDR2 YYEKEE (reference sequence). CDR3 amino acids: CASSFELFYGYTF. In DNA form, the CDR3 reads TGTGCCAGCAGCTTTGAACTGTTCTATGGCTACACCTTC.

The V call is TRBV7-2, the J call TRBJ2-2; no firm D call. The CDR3 covers 12 residues. V lost 2 bases and J 6 bases, leaving 4 bases between the germline ends. CDR1 and CDR2 (germline): SGHTA, FQGNSA. The CDR3 DNA reads as TGTGCCAGCAGCTTACGGGCCGGGGAGCTGTTTTTT. Translation gives CASSLRAGELFF. Full variable domain (outside the CDR3, taken from reference TRBV7-2 and TRBJ2-2): GAGVSQSPSNKVTEKGKDVELRCDPISGHTALYWYRQSLGQGLEFLIYFQGNSAPDKSGLPSDRFSAERTGGSVSTLTIQRTQQEDSAVYLCASSLRAGELFFGEGSRLTVL.

J is TRBJ2-3 and V is TRBV28, with D possibly matching TRBD2 (7 bases). In germline, CDR1 is MDHEN, CDR2 SYDVKM. The CDR3 spans 17 residues. V dropped 2 bases and J dropped 5 bases, with 20 bases sitting between them. In nucleotides, the CDR3 is TGTGCCAGCAGTTTAAGGGCTGGGGGGGCGCGAGGAGATACGCAGTATTTT. Translating it yields CASSLRAGGARGDTQYF.

The V and J genes are TRBV14 and TRBJ2-2, with D perhaps matching TRBD2 (5 bases). This CDR3 has 16 amino acids. Germline values: CDR1 SGHDN, CDR2 FVKESK. V lost 2 bases to trimming and J lost 7 bases, with 17 bases between them. The CDR3 DNA is TGTGCCAGCAGCCAACAAGCGGCCCGAACAGACGGGGAGCTGTTTTTT. It translates to CASSQQAARTDGELFF.

Written as DNA, the CDR3 is TGTGCCAGCAGTAACAGGGGGTTCAATCAGCCCCAGCATTTT. Protein sequence: CASSNRGFNQPQHF. This rearrangement joins TRBV27 to TRBJ1-5, with 8 bases lining up with TRBD1. Per germline, CDR1 MNHEY and CDR2 SMNVEV (reference sequence). The CDR3 has 14 residues. Germline trimming cut 5 bases from V and 3 bases from J; bases unmatched to any gene: 3.

This clone has just a few counts. This CDR3 is CASSVEDGDEAFF. For the CDR3, the DNA is TGTGCCAGCAGCGTAGAAGACGGAGATGAAGCTTTCTTT. The chain recombines TRBV9 with TRBJ1-1; D remains unclear. CDR1 and CDR2 (germline): SGDLS, YYNGEE. Trimming cost V 0 bases and J 7 bases, with 10 bases left between them. This CDR3 is built from 13 residues.

This clone was seen just once. This chain links TRBV11-2 with TRBJ2-5; D is unresolved. The CDR3 consists of 16 residues. Germline V gene lookup returns CDR1 SGHAT and CDR2 FQNNGV. V was cut by 0 bases and J by 4 bases, with 15 bases left in between. Written as DNA, the CDR3 is TGTGCCAGCAGCTTAGATCCTAACTACCCCCCAGAGACCCAGTACTTC. This gives the protein CASSLDPNYPPETQYF.

The chain uses TRBV9 and TRBJ1-3, with D possibly matching TRBD1 (5 bases). The CDR3 contains 15 residues. The V gene's germline CDR1 is SGDLS and CDR2 YYNGEE. Trimming shortened V by 5 bases and J by 3 bases, and 15 bases separated the two germline ends. The CDR3 loop reads CASSSLDSYGNTIYF. CDR3 DNA: TGTGCCAGCAGTTCTCTCGACAGCTATGGAAACACCATATATTTT.

The rearrangement uses TRBV5-4 and TRBJ1-1; D gene unclear. V lost 5 bases and J lost 0, with 11 bases in between. This CDR3 contains 14 residues. Germline V gene lookup returns CDR1 SGHNT and CDR2 YYREEE (reference sequence). This CDR3 is CASRLDKMNTEAFF. The CDR3 bases are TGTGCCAGCAGGTTAGACAAAATGAACACTGAAGCTTTCTTT.

The chain is built from TRBV28 and TRBJ1-4; TRBD1 is a possible D gene (5 bases). Germline CDR1 MDHEN, CDR2 SYDVKM. The CDR3 loop spans 14 amino acids. The V gene lost 3 bases and the J gene lost 5 bases, with 10 bases spanning the gap. CDR3 in amino acids: CASSFQGNNEKLFF. The CDR3 DNA sequence: TGTGCCAGCAGTTTTCAGGGTAACAATGAAAAACTGTTTTTT.

The chain carries TRBV9 and TRBJ2-3; D may be TRBD1 (5 bases). CDR1 and CDR2 (germline): SGDLS, YYNGEE. The V gene lost 3 bases and the J gene lost 0 bases, with 8 bases spanning the gap. The CDR3 runs to 14 residues. The CDR3 spells CASSGTTSTDTQYF. The CDR3, as DNA: TGTGCCAGCAGCGGGACAACAAGCACAGATACGCAGTATTTT.

V gene TRBV19 combines with J gene TRBJ1-2, with a weak D call TRBD1 (6 bases). This CDR3 has 13 amino acids. The ends were cut back, 7 bases at V and 6 bases at J, with 15 bases in the middle. CDR1 is LNHDA and CDR2 is SQIVND in the germline V gene (reference sequence). The CDR3 loop is CASTQDSVDGYTF. CDR3 bases: TGTGCCAGTACCCAGGACAGCGTTGATGGCTACACCTTC.

The V call is TRBV5-1, the J call TRBJ1-1, with TRBD1 as a possible D gene (6 bases). Looked up from germline, CDR1 is SGHRS and CDR2 is YFSETQ. The V and J ends lost 4 bases and 5 bases respectively, with 18 bases between them. This CDR3 is 15 amino acids long. The CDR3 reads CASSPLTQGWTEAFF. CDR3 DNA: TGCGCCAGCAGCCCCCTCACTCAGGGGTGGACTGAAGCTTTCTTT. Full variable domain (rest looked up from reference TRBV5-1 and TRBJ1-1): KAGVTQTPRYLIKTRGQQVTLSCSPISGHRSVSWYQQTPGQGLQFLFEYFSETQRNKGNFPGRFSGRQFSNSRSEMNVSTLELGDSALYLCASSPLTQGWTEAFFGQGTRLTVV.

The J gene is TRBJ2-3, the V gene TRBV28; D is perhaps TRBD1 (5 bases). The CDR3 extends over 16 amino acids. CDR1 MDHEN and CDR2 SYDVKM come from the germline V gene. Trimming removed 6 bases from V and 3 bases from J, with 19 bases in between. This CDR3 reads CASSSILGVPTDTQYF. The CDR3 region has the DNA TGTGCCAGCAGCTCCATTTTAGGGGTTCCGACAGATACGCAGTATTTT.

The V call is TRBV6-5, the J call TRBJ2-3; tentatively, D is TRBD2 (6 bases). CDR1 MNHEY and CDR2 SVGAGI come from the germline V gene. CDR3 length equals 14 residues. The V end was cut by 6 bases, the J end by 2 bases, with 12 bases between. CDR3 residues: CASRDGRTTDTQYF. The CDR3 DNA is TGTGCCAGCAGGGATGGGAGGACCACAGATACGCAGTATTTT.

V is TRBV15 and J is TRBJ2-7; unclear D gene. Germline V gives CDR1 LNHNV, CDR2 YYDKDF (reference sequence). V was shortened by 1 base and J by 2 bases, with 9 bases between the two germline ends. The CDR3 covers 14 residues. The CDR3 loop is CATSRGNSPYEQYF. CDR3 DNA: TGTGCCACCAGCAGAGGGAACAGCCCCTACGAGCAGTACTTC.

The CDR3 DNA follows: TGTGCCAGCAGCGGGAGGACTCCCTACAATGAGCAGTTCTTC. Translated, it gives CASSGRTPYNEQFF. The chain recombines TRBV7-8 with TRBJ2-1; TRBD2 might be the D (6 bases). This CDR3 is built from 14 residues. The germline V gene has CDR1 SGHVS and CDR2 FQNEAQ. The V end lost 5 bases, the J end lost 2 bases, and 10 bases lay between the germline ends.

DNA of the CDR3: TGTGCCAGCAGTGAAGCTGCCGGGACAGAAGCTTTCTTT. Translation gives CASSEAAGTEAFF. This chain uses TRBV2 with TRBJ1-1, with D perhaps matching TRBD1 (6 bases). The CDR3 covers 13 residues. The ends were cut back, 0 bases at V and 8 bases at J, with 10 bases in the middle. Germline CDR1 is SNHLY and CDR2 is FYNNEI.

J is TRBJ1-3 and V is TRBV6-5; 7 bases match TRBD1. There are 16 residues in the CDR3. Germline lookup yields CDR1 MNHEY and CDR2 SVGAGI. V shed 0 bases and J 4 bases; nucleotides not matched to a gene: 6. The CDR3 DNA reads TGTGCCAGCAGTTACTCCGAGGGGGCGACAGGAAACACCATATATTTT. It specifies CASSYSEGATGNTIYF.

This clone was observed a handful of times. The chain is built from TRBV9 and TRBJ1-5; the D gene is possibly TRBD1 (5 bases). This CDR3 spans 13 amino acids. Trimming pared 0 bases from V and 6 bases from J, leaving 7 bases between. CDR1 is SGDLS, CDR2 YYNGEE, per germline. This CDR3 is CASSVGGVQPQHF. Here the CDR3 DNA reads TGTGCCAGCAGCGTAGGGGGGGTTCAGCCCCAGCATTTT.

Only one count was recorded for this clone. The chain is built from TRBV13 and TRBJ1-1; D not resolved. With 6 bases removed from V and 4 bases from J, the gap between germline ends came to 12 bases. CDR3 size: 13 residues. Germline-derived CDR1 and CDR2 are PRHDT and FYEKMQ (reference sequence). The CDR3 reads CASSWSPGTEAFF. DNA of the CDR3: TGTGCCAGCAGTTGGTCTCCGGGCACTGAAGCTTTCTTT.